What follows is one TCR beta chain and its context. Researchers amplified the TCR beta CDR3 regions from RNA transcripts. The HTBI primer set was used in a first-round RT-PCR of the TCR CDR3. TCRdb independently ran MiXCR on the multiplex PCR reads; one entry per CDR3 protein. The sample comprises 500,000 to 600,000 distinct CDR3 sequences, approximately 44% of which are singletons, and 15% to 20% rests with the top ten. This sample stems from a study of T cells in Graves' hyperthyroidism and ophthalmopathy. This clonotype was obtained from an adult woman with Graves' disease, either hyperthyroidism or ophthalmopathy (not recorded which). Material for sequencing was peripheral blood or thyroid tissue (not recorded which).

CDR3 nucleotides: TGCAGCGTTATACACTCAGGGGGATCCTACGAGCAGTACTTC. It translates to CSVIHSGGSYEQYF. The chain links TRBV29-1 to TRBJ2-7; 7 bases map to TRBD1. This CDR3 spans 14 amino acids. V dropped 5 bases and J dropped 1; count of bases not matched to a gene: 8. The germline V gene encodes CDR1 SQVTM and CDR2 ANQGSEA.